The next 30 T cell receptor beta chains were all read from a single sample in a study of blood T cell repertoires in COVID-19. The method was immunoSEQ multiplex PCR; TCRdb's version includes in-frame clones alone and lacks a portion of them. The repertoire has approximately 270,000 clones, roughly 84% of them found once; the top ten carry 0.87%. Sequencing input: peripheral blood. The receptors shown here come from a human donor with COVID-19, enrolled during active disease. The donor label of this sample is uncertain.

The genes are TRBV7-9 and TRBJ2-5; TRBD2 might be the D (5 bases). CDR1 SEHNR and CDR2 FQNEAQ come from the germline V gene (reference sequence). Trimming removed 3 bases at V and 4 bases at J, with 12 bases between. The CDR3 length is 14 residues. The CDR3 DNA reads TGTGCCAGCAGCTTTATCGCTGGAGGAGAGACCCAGTACTTC. Translated: CASSFIAGGETQYF.

This clone appeared many times. This specimen includes other DNA sequences encoding the same CDR3. This chain links TRBV4-3 with TRBJ1-5, with 8 bases matching TRBD1. The junction had 3 bases not matched to a gene; V was cut back by 1 base and J by 7 bases. This CDR3 contains 14 residues. Looked up from germline, CDR1 is LGHNA and CDR2 is YSLEER. For the CDR3, the DNA is TGCGCCAGCAGCCAAGCAGGGGGCGGACAGCCCCAGCATTTT. It is translated as CASSQAGGGQPQHF.

The rearrangement links TRBV6-5 to TRBJ1-4, with TRBD1 as a possible D gene (6 bases). Trimming left V 9 bases short and J 7 bases short, with 12 bases between. Per the germline V gene, CDR1 is MNHEY and CDR2 is SVGAGI. The CDR3 sequence is 12 residues long. The CDR3, as DNA: TGTGCCAGTAAGACAGGAGGTGAAAAACTGTTTTTT. Translated, it gives CASKTGGEKLFF.

The chain recombines TRBV11-3 with TRBJ2-1; 7 nucleotides match TRBD2. The CDR3 has 15 amino acids. The germline V gene has CDR1 SGHNT and CDR2 YENEEA. With V trimmed by 3 bases and J by 9 bases, 11 bases remained unmatched. In DNA, the CDR3 is TGTGCCAGCAGCTTGGGAGGGAGGCTCTCTAGTGAGCAGTTCTTC. It translates to CASSLGGRLSSEQFF.

V and J are TRBV7-2 and TRBJ1-1, with a weak D call TRBD1 (6 bases). V lost 0 bases and J 4 bases, leaving 9 bases between the germline ends. The CDR3 length is 14 residues. Per germline, CDR1 SGHTA and CDR2 FQGNSA. The CDR3 DNA reads as TGTGCCAGCAGCTTAGCCCAGGGGACCACTGAAGCTTTCTTT. This encodes CASSLAQGTTEAFF.

This clone has a single count. This sequence joins TRBV7-2 and TRBJ2-7, with 12 bases lining up with TRBD2. The CDR3 runs 15 residues. V shed 5 bases, J shed 5 bases, and the junction held 7 bases outside the gene matches. Germline-derived CDR1 and CDR2 are SGHTA and FQGNSA. CDR3 in DNA: TGTGCCAGCAGCACGACTAGCGGGAGAGGCCACGAGCAGTACTTC. This gives the protein CASSTTSGRGHEQYF. The entire variable domain, with the rest obtained from reference TRBV7-2 and TRBJ2-7, is as follows: GAGVSQSPSNKVTEKGKDVELRCDPISGHTALYWYRQSLGQGLEFLIYFQGNSAPDKSGLPSDRFSAERTGGSVSTLTIQRTQQEDSAVYLCASSTTSGRGHEQYFGPGTRLTVT.

This rearrangement joins TRBV9 to TRBJ2-1, with 11 bases aligning to TRBD2. CDR3 size: 14 residues. The V gene end was trimmed by 3 bases and the J gene end by 5 bases; junction bases not matched to a gene: 1. Germline V CDR1 and CDR2: SGDLS, YYNGEE. CDR3 protein: CASSAGLADNEQFF. The CDR3 bases are TGTGCCAGCAGCGCGGGACTAGCGGACAATGAGCAGTTCTTC.

This clone has more than one count but fewer than ten. The chain links TRBV9 to TRBJ1-6; D gene ambiguous. Germline CDR1 and CDR2: SGDLS and YYNGEE. The V end was cut by 6 bases, the J end by 0 bases, with 13 bases between. The CDR3 runs to 16 residues. Written as DNA, the CDR3 is TGTGCCAGCAACCGGGAGGCGAGCTCCTATAATTCACCCCTCCACTTT. As protein: CASNREASSYNSPLHF.

This clone was counted a few times. The chain recombines TRBV15 with TRBJ2-7, with 7 bases fitting TRBD2. This CDR3 spans 15 amino acids. V lost 3 bases, J lost 0 bases, and 5 bases stayed unmatched. Germline values: CDR1 LNHNV, CDR2 YYDKDF (reference sequence). CDR3 DNA: TGTGCCACCAGCAGTCCCGGGACTACCTCCTACGAGCAGTACTTC. Its protein product is CATSSPGTTSYEQYF.

The chain recombines TRBV15 with TRBJ2-3; TRBD2 is a possible D gene (5 bases). Trimming left V 5 bases short and J 5 bases short, with 11 bases between. This CDR3 has 13 residues. From germline, CDR1 is LNHNV and CDR2 YYDKDF (reference sequence). The CDR3 DNA sequence: TGTGCCACCAGCCCGGGGTGGCAAGATACGCAGTATTTT. Its protein is CATSPGWQDTQYF.

This chain connects TRBV29-1 to TRBJ2-5; D might be TRBD2 (5 bases). This CDR3 is 13 amino acids long. V was shortened by 4 bases and J by 1 base, with 10 bases between the two germline ends. CDR1 and CDR2 (germline): SQVTM, ANQGSEA. DNA of the CDR3: TGCAGCGTTGGGGCGGGCGGCCAAGAGACCCAGTACTTC. It codes for CSVGAGGQETQYF.

V and J are TRBV5-6 and TRBJ1-4; D may be TRBD1 (6 bases). Germline CDR1 reads SGHDT; CDR2 reads YYEEEE. V lost 5 bases, J lost 2 bases, and 13 bases lay in between. This CDR3 contains 15 residues. The CDR3 reads CASRMGGGTNEKLFF. The CDR3 bases are TGTGCCAGCAGAATGGGTGGGGGCACTAATGAAAAACTGTTTTTT.

The gene calls are TRBV11-3 and TRBJ2-4, with TRBD1 identical over 9 bases. CDR3 length: 14 amino acids. V was clipped by 5 bases and J by 9 bases; unmatched bases: 8. Germline V CDR1 and CDR2: SGHNT, YENEEA. CDR3 DNA sequence: TGTGCCAGCAGCGCTACAGGGGGCGGTGGCATTCAGTACTTC. Residues: CASSATGGGGIQYF.

This chain joins TRBV19 and TRBJ1-2; the D gene is possibly TRBD1 (6 bases). The CDR3 is 15 amino acids. Per the germline V gene, CDR1 is LNHDA and CDR2 is SQIVND (reference sequence). The germline V and J ends were trimmed by 7 bases and 5 bases, with 20 bases remaining between them. The CDR3 loop is CASTGRGYFRYGYTF. CDR3 in DNA: TGTGCCAGTACTGGCAGGGGTTACTTTCGGTATGGCTACACCTTC.

This chain links TRBV7-2 with TRBJ1-1, with 8 bases matching TRBD1. This CDR3 spans 18 amino acids. The trim removed 1 base at V and 3 bases at J, leaving 13 bases unmatched. Germline-derived CDR1 and CDR2 are SGHTA and FQGNSA. The CDR3 is CASSLVATGASRYTEAFF. Written as DNA, the CDR3 is TGTGCCAGCAGCTTAGTGGCGACAGGGGCCAGTAGATACACTGAAGCTTTCTTT.

The chain is built from TRBV2 and TRBJ2-1, with D perhaps matching TRBD1 (7 bases). V dropped 5 bases and J dropped 7 bases, with 15 bases sitting between them. This CDR3 comprises 14 residues. CDR1 and CDR2 (germline): SNHLY, FYNNEI. For the CDR3, the DNA is TGTGCCAGCAGTTGGAGGGGGCGAGCTAATGAGCAGTTCTTC. Its translation: CASSWRGRANEQFF.

The chain couples TRBV10-3 to TRBJ1-2; the D gene is possibly TRBD1 (6 bases). Germline V gives CDR1 ENHRY, CDR2 SYGVKD. This CDR3 region has 12 residues. Trimming pared 6 bases from V and 10 bases from J, leaving 15 bases between. CDR3 loop: CAISLDRTYYTF. The CDR3, as DNA: TGTGCCATCAGCCTCGACAGGACCTACTACACCTTC.

The chain joins TRBV15 to TRBJ1-6; weak D call: TRBD1 (6 bases). Trimming cost V 0 bases and J 9 bases, with 12 bases left between them. The germline V gene encodes CDR1 LNHNV and CDR2 YYDKDF (reference sequence). The CDR3 totals 15 residues. The CDR3 nucleotides read TGTGCCACCAGCAGAGATCAGCAGGGGTCTTCACCCCTCCACTTT. Residues: CATSRDQQGSSPLHF.

The chain is built from TRBV28 and TRBJ2-7; 10 bases map to TRBD2. V dropped 5 bases and J dropped 0; count of bases not matched to a gene: 7. Germline lookup yields CDR1 MDHEN and CDR2 SYDVKM. The CDR3 consists of 16 residues. This CDR3 reads CASSPPGLADSYEQYF. In DNA form, the CDR3 reads TGTGCCAGCAGTCCCCCCGGACTAGCGGACTCCTACGAGCAGTACTTC.

The chain is built from TRBV28 and TRBJ2-1; 7 bases line up with TRBD2. With 3 bases clipped from V and 7 bases from J, the junction kept 15 bases outside the gene matches. The CDR3 has 17 residues. Germline assignment: CDR1 MDHEN and CDR2 SYDVKM. The CDR3 coding sequence is TGTGCCAGCAGTTTGGGTCGGCGGGAGCAAGTATCGAATGAGCAGTTCTTC. Protein: CASSLGRREQVSNEQFF.

The chain joins TRBV2 to TRBJ2-1, with TRBD1 as a possible D gene (6 bases). Trimming took off 10 bases at V and 5 bases at J, with 18 bases between the two ends. The CDR3 extends over 14 amino acids. Per the germline V gene, CDR1 is SNHLY and CDR2 is FYNNEI. The CDR3 sequence is CATTNRVLDNEQFF. The DNA of the CDR3 is TGTGCCACAACGAACAGGGTTTTGGACAATGAGCAGTTCTTC.

The CDR3 loop is CASSFATGGPIDTDTQYF. In nucleotides, the CDR3 is TGTGCCAGCAGCTTTGCAACAGGGGGCCCAATCGACACAGATACGCAGTATTTT. The chain recombines TRBV7-2 with TRBJ2-3; 9 bases match TRBD1. With 3 bases clipped from V and 2 bases from J, the junction kept 12 bases outside the gene matches. Germline V lookup: CDR1 SGHTA, CDR2 FQGNSA. The CDR3 is 18 residues long.

With respect to this clone: This specimen includes other DNA sequences encoding the same CDR3. The chain has TRBV11-1 and TRBJ2-5, with TRBD1 identical over 10 bases. Germline assignment: CDR1 SGHAT and CDR2 FQDESV (reference sequence). This CDR3 comprises 13 residues. After removal of 5 bases from V and 4 bases from J, the junction contained 1 base not matched to a gene. The CDR3 reads CASSRDRGETQYF. The DNA of the CDR3 is TGTGCCAGCAGCCGGGACAGGGGAGAGACCCAGTACTTC. Complete variable domain (other parts from reference TRBV11-1 and TRBJ2-5): EAEVAQSPRYKITEKSQAVAFWCDPISGHATLYWYRQILGQGPELLVQFQDESVVDDSQLPKDRFSAERLKGVDSTLKIQPAELGDSAMYLCASSRDRGETQYFGPGTRLLVL.

This rearrangement joins TRBV7-9 to TRBJ2-5, with TRBD1 as a possible D gene (6 bases). The CDR3 is made up of 15 amino acids. Germline CDR1 is SEHNR and CDR2 is FQNEAQ (reference sequence). Trimming pared 1 base from V and 3 bases from J, leaving 12 bases between. CDR3 coding DNA: TGTGCCAGCAGCTTAGGGGACAAGTCTAAAGAGACCCAGTACTTC. The encoded protein is CASSLGDKSKETQYF.

The chain is built from TRBV5-8 and TRBJ2-5; 9 bases line up with TRBD1. CDR3 length: 16 residues. J gave up 2 bases and V 4 bases, and 9 bases lay outside the gene matches. CDR1 and CDR2 (germline): SGHTS, YDEGEE. The CDR3 nucleotides are TGTGCCAGCAGCCCTCGGATGGGACAGGGACAAGAGACCCAGTACTTC. Residues: CASSPRMGQGQETQYF. The variable domain in full, completed from reference TRBV5-8 and TRBJ2-5, reads EAGVTQSPTHLIKTRGQQATLRCSPISGHTSVYWYQQALGLGLQFLLWYDEGEERNRGNFPPRFSGRQFPNYSSELNVNALELEDSALYLCASSPRMGQGQETQYFGPGTRLLVL.

This sequence joins TRBV3-1 (or the pseudogene TRBV3-2) and TRBJ1-6; tentatively, D is TRBD1 (5 bases). The CDR3 length is 17 residues. Trimming left V 2 bases short and J 9 bases short, with 20 bases between. From germline, CDR1 is LGHDT and CDR2 YNNKEL (reference sequence). The CDR3 is CASSQFAERGIRSPLHF. The CDR3 DNA follows: TGTGCCAGCAGCCAATTTGCAGAACGGGGGATCCGTTCACCCCTCCACTTT.

CDR3 sequence (DNA): TGTGCCAGCAGCCCTCCCGGACAGGGCGCCTACGAGCAGTACTTC. Translated: CASSPPGQGAYEQYF. This rearrangement joins TRBV5-4 to TRBJ2-7; 8 bases match TRBD1. The CDR3 runs 15 residues. Germline V gives CDR1 SGHNT, CDR2 YYREEE (reference sequence). V lost 4 bases, J lost 2 bases, and 8 bases stayed unmatched.

CDR3 residues: CASRRGAFPRDNEQFF. The CDR3 DNA reads TGTGCCAGCCGTCGGGGGGCGTTTCCCCGGGACAATGAGCAGTTCTTC. The rearrangement links TRBV2 to TRBJ2-1; tentatively, D is TRBD2 (7 bases). The ends were cut back, 8 bases at V and 5 bases at J, with 22 bases in the middle. This CDR3 is built from 16 residues. Germline V gene data show CDR1 as SNHLY and CDR2 as FYNNEI.

A few counts support this clone. CDR3 bases: TGTGCCTGGAGTGTCGAGGGGACAGTTAGCAATCAGCCCCAGCATTTT. It yields the protein CAWSVEGTVSNQPQHF. V gene TRBV30 combines with J gene TRBJ1-5; 7 bases line up with TRBD1. Germline V gene sequence: CDR1 GTSNPN, CDR2 SVGIG (reference sequence). This CDR3 has 16 residues. V shed 0 bases, J shed 0 bases, and the junction held 5 bases outside the gene matches.

This clone was counted between two and nine times. The V call is TRBV5-1, the J call TRBJ1-1, with 8 bases matching TRBD1. With V trimmed by 6 bases and J by 5 bases, 15 bases remained unmatched. The germline V gene encodes CDR1 SGHRS and CDR2 YFSETQ. The CDR3 has 16 residues. DNA of the CDR3: TGCGCCAGCAATTTATTTGGGCAGGGGGCGAGGACTGAAGCTTTCTTT. Its translation: CASNLFGQGARTEAFF.